This TCR beta chain comes out of a study of blood T cell repertoires in COVID-19. Study-level background: Acute and convalescent COVID-19 samples came from the United States, Italy and Spain. From T cells, B-cell-depleted T cells, or PBMCs came the material, which was cDNA or gDNA.

This clone came up once. V was pared by 5 bases and J by 8 bases, with 6 bases of the junction left unmatched. The V gene's germline CDR1 is SGHTA and CDR2 FQGNSA. The length of the CDR3 is 14 residues. TCRdb keeps only in-frame clones here, not all; method: immunoSEQ multiplex PCR. The table includes about 290,000 clones, roughly nine tenths detected once. Cohorts were assigned according to the clinical history that participants reported. The source is a woman in her thirties or forties who had recovered from COVID-19. The sample consisted of PBMCs or T cells enriched from blood (not recorded which). V is TRBV7-2 and J is TRBJ1-4, with 9 bases fitting TRBD1. CDR3 region: CASSRDRGGEKLFF. The DNA for the CDR3 is TGTGCCAGCAGCAGAGACAGGGGGGGCGAAAAACTGTTTTTT.